These T cell receptor beta chains were read from a single sample in a study of cytomegalovirus exposure and HLA in healthy donors. The assay was immunoSEQ multiplex PCR, and TCRdb's table has in-frame clones only and misses some. The sample lists roughly 160,000 clones, around 80% occurring once. Sequencing was done on a sample of PBMCs. The origin of the receptors is a man aged 40-55 years in good health and CMV-seronegative. Both conserved end residues are part of each CDR3. D genes are given only for firm matches. Expanded clones are given a class, and other clones once, few, many or no size at all.

j_gene | abundance | d_gene | v_gene | CDR3aa | CDR3nt
TRBJ2-1 | NA | TRBD1 | TRBV5-1 | CASSLDGTGGYDEQFF | TGCGCCAGCAGCTTGGACGGGACAGGGGGCTACGATGAGCAGTTCTTC
TRBJ2-5 | few | NA | TRBV28 | CASSRQNQETQYF | TGTGCCAGCAGCAGACAAAATCAAGAGACCCAGTACTTC
TRBJ2-3 | once | TRBD1 | TRBV7-2 | CASSSDRGRDTQYF | TGTGCCAGCAGCTCGGACAGGGGGCGTGATACGCAGTATTTT
TRBJ2-7 | NA | NA | TRBV7-9 | CASSPTRKGDEQYF | TGTGCCAGCAGCCCGACCCGTAAGGGGGACGAGCAGTACTTC
TRBJ2-5 | few | NA | TRBV5-4 | CASSTPGQETQYF | TGTGCCAGCAGCACGCCGGGCCAAGAGACCCAGTACTTC
TRBJ2-1 | few | TRBD1 | TRBV19 | CASRVSGTAGEQFF | TGTGCCAGTAGGGTCTCAGGGACAGCTGGTGAGCAGTTCTTC
TRBJ2-7 | NA | NA | TRBV7-9 | CSSSSTGSMVYEQYF | TGTTCCAGCAGCTCGACAGGCTCTATGGTCTACGAGCAGTACTTC
TRBJ2-3 | NA | TRBD1 | TRBV6-4 | CASSMGGTGADTQYF | TGTGCCAGCAGCATGGGGGGGACAGGGGCAGATACGCAGTATTTT
TRBJ2-1 | NA | NA | TRBV6-5 | CASQPGSFPDEQFF | TGTGCCAGCCAACCCGGTAGCTTTCCAGATGAGCAGTTCTTC
TRBJ2-1 | NA | NA | TRBV2 | CASSEEFREQFF | TGTGCCAGCAGTGAAGAGTTTCGGGAGCAGTTCTTC
TRBJ2-5 | NA | TRBD2 | TRBV5-8 | CASSRLKRVGGETQYF | TGTGCCAGCAGCCGCTTGAAGCGGGTGGGAGGGGAGACCCAGTACTTC
TRBJ2-5 | few | NA | TRBV7-9 | CASSNGQIQETQYF | TGTGCCAGCAGCAACGGACAGATTCAAGAGACCCAGTACTTC
TRBJ2-7 | NA | TRBD1 | TRBV27 | CASSPQRGQGSHEQYF | TGTGCCAGCAGTCCCCAGCGTGGACAGGGTTCGCACGAGCAGTACTTC
TRBJ2-7 | NA | NA | TRBV29-1 | CSVKDTSYGQYF | TGCAGCGTGAAGGACACCTCCTACGGGCAGTACTTC
TRBJ1-3 | NA | NA | TRBV10-3 | CAISESDRRNTIYF | TGTGCCATCAGTGAGTCGGACAGAAGAAACACCATATATTTT
TRBJ2-7 | NA | NA | TRBV6-1 | CASSASGPYEQYF | TGTGCCAGCAGTGCGTCAGGGCCCTACGAGCAGTACTTC
TRBJ1-2 | few | TRBD1 | TRBV9 | CASSPETGDYGYTF | TGTGCCAGCAGCCCAGAGACAGGGGACTATGGCTACACCTTC
TRBJ1-4 | NA | NA | TRBV5-1 | CASSLALRVGGEAREKLFF | TGCGCCAGCAGCTTGGCCCTGAGGGTCGGAGGAGAGGCGCGCGAAAAACTGTTTTTT
TRBJ2-5 | NA | NA | TRBV6-5 | CASSYLRQGRRETQYF | TGTGCCAGCAGTTACCTTAGACAAGGCCGCCGAGAGACCCAGTACTTC
TRBJ2-7 | NA | TRBD2 | TRBV7-2 | CASSFWEREGYEQYF | TGTGCCAGCAGCTTCTGGGAGCGGGAGGGCTACGAGCAGTACTTC
TRBJ1-2 | once | TRBD1 | TRBV2 | CASREGSGTVGGYTF | TGTGCCAGCAGAGAGGGGAGTGGGACAGTTGGGGGCTACACCTTC
TRBJ2-7 | few | TRBD1 | TRBV6-1 | CASTSRDRLYEQYF | TGTGCCAGCACCTCCCGGGACAGGCTCTACGAGCAGTACTTC
TRBJ2-3 | NA | NA | TRBV10-1 | CASSDSMRGHGTQYF | TGCGCCAGCAGTGATTCGATGCGGGGGCATGGTACGCAGTATTTT
TRBJ2-4 | NA | TRBD1 | TRBV27 | CATKGQGDIQYF | TGTGCCACCAAAGGACAGGGGGACATTCAGTACTTC
TRBJ1-3 | once | TRBD1 | TRBV7-2 | CASSETGRGNTIYF | TGTGCCAGCAGCGAGACAGGGCGCGGAAACACCATATATTTT
TRBJ2-5 | NA | NA | TRBV5-1 | CASSRAIQGIGETQYF | TGCGCCAGCAGCAGAGCTATACAGGGAATCGGCGAGACCCAGTACTTC
TRBJ2-3 | NA | NA | TRBV6-4 | CASSERSSTDTQYF | TGTGCCAGCAGTGAACGGAGTAGCACAGATACGCAGTATTTT
TRBJ2-1 | NA | TRBD2 | TRBV2 | CASSESGIRGEQFF | TGTGCCAGCAGTGAAAGCGGGATACGAGGTGAGCAGTTCTTC
TRBJ2-7 | NA | TRBD1 | TRBV11-1 | CASSLFVQGPYEQYF | TGTGCCAGCAGCTTATTTGTACAGGGGCCCTACGAGCAGTACTTC
TRBJ1-1 | NA | NA | TRBV25-1 | CASSAGGRDAFF | TGTGCCAGCTCGGCGGGGGGACGGGATGCTTTCTTT
TRBJ2-7 | once | TRBD2 | TRBV19 | CASRTSGNAYEQYF | TGTGCCAGTAGAACTAGCGGGAACGCCTACGAGCAGTACTTC
TRBJ2-7 | few | NA | TRBV7-9 | CASSPGYEQYF | TGTGCCAGCAGCCCGGGGTACGAGCAGTACTTC
TRBJ2-7 | few | NA | TRBV27 | CASGSAGEQYF | TGTGCCAGCGGGAGTGCAGGCGAGCAGTACTTC
TRBJ1-2 | few | NA | TRBV6-5 | CASSPQQGINYGYTF | TGTGCCAGCAGCCCCCAGCAGGGCATAAACTATGGCTACACCTTC
TRBJ2-5 | NA | NA | TRBV7-2 | CACSPGLPGETQYF | TGTGCCTGCAGCCCAGGACTGCCGGGGGAGACCCAGTACTTC
TRBJ2-4 | NA | TRBD2 | TRBV13 | CASSSGGVAKNSQYF | TGTGCCAGCAGTTCCGGGGGGGTAGCCAAAAACAGTCAGTACTTC
TRBJ2-5 | NA | TRBD1 | TRBV6-5 | CASSYLGQGIQETQYF | TGTGCCAGCAGTTACCTGGGACAGGGGATCCAAGAGACCCAGTACTTC
TRBJ2-2 | NA | TRBD2 | TRBV7-8 | CASSLQAGVLDGELFF | TGTGCCAGCAGCTTACAAGCGGGGGTTTTGGACGGGGAGCTGTTTTTT
TRBJ2-7 | NA | TRBD2 | TRBV2 | CASRRRAGGVDEQYF | TGTGCCAGCAGGCGAAGAGCGGGAGGGGTTGACGAGCAGTACTTC
TRBJ2-1 | NA | TRBD2 | TRBV5-1 | CASSLVWTSGLSYNEQFF | TGCGCCAGCAGCTTGGTTTGGACTAGCGGGCTCTCCTACAATGAGCAGTTCTTC
TRBJ1-1 | NA | NA | TRBV7-2 | CASSLTGNTEAFF | TGTGCCAGCAGCTTGACAGGGAACACTGAAGCTTTCTTT
TRBJ2-5 | NA | NA | TRBV19 | CASSIDMETQYF | TGTGCCAGTAGTATAGATATGGAGACCCAGTACTTC
TRBJ2-7 | NA | NA | TRBV5-1 | CASSLGGLYEQYF | TGCGCCAGCAGCTTAGGAGGGCTCTACGAGCAGTACTTC